Listed below are T cell receptor beta chains from one sample, sequenced in a study of beta chain features in type 1 diabetes. Only in-frame clones appear in the TCRdb table, and some are missing; sequencing was by immunoSEQ multiplex PCR. The table lists around 430,000 clones, about 32% of them singletons, with around 0.065% in the top ten. The sample was naive CD4+ T cells from blood. These receptors all come from a man younger than 35 in good health. Both conserved end residues are part of each CDR3. A D gene is named only where the DNA matches it firmly. The size entry is marked missing in some rows and otherwise reads once, few, many or a size class.

CDR3 length	J gene	D gene	clone size	V gene	CDR3 protein	CDR3 DNA
11	TRBJ2-7	NA	NA	TRBV14	CASSQDRRHFF	TGTGCCAGCAGCCAAGATCGCAGGCACTTCTTC
17	TRBJ2-3	NA	NA	TRBV9	CASSVASGLVSTDTQYF	TGTGCCAGCAGCGTAGCGAGCGGGCTCGTGAGCACAGATACGCAGTATTTT
13	TRBJ2-5	NA	few	TRBV18	CASSPGQQETQYF	TGTGCCAGCTCACCAGGACAGCAAGAGACCCAGTACTTC
14	TRBJ2-1	NA	once	TRBV7-2	CASSQGATYNEQFF	TGTGCCAGCAGCCAAGGGGCCACCTACAATGAGCAGTTCTTC
16	TRBJ2-2	NA	few	TRBV11-2	CASSLVWASNTGELFF	TGTGCCAGCAGCTTAGTCTGGGCTTCGAACACCGGGGAGCTGTTTTTT
12	TRBJ2-5	NA	NA	TRBV30	CAWTRDQMAQYF	TGTGCCTGGACCAGGGACCAGATGGCCCAGTACTTC
13	TRBJ2-7	NA	NA	TRBV19	CASSIRPYYEQYF	TGTGCCAGTAGTATACGGCCATACTACGAGCAGTACTTC
12	TRBJ2-2	NA	NA	TRBV30	CAWTDIFGELFF	TGTGCCTGGACGGACATTTTCGGGGAGCTGTTTTTT
14	TRBJ2-1	NA	few	TRBV6-5	CASSGDLPYNEQFF	TGTGCCAGCAGTGGAGACCTTCCCTACAATGAGCAGTTCTTC
15	TRBJ2-5	TRBD1	NA	TRBV9	CASSVTGTAQVTQYF	TGTGCCAGCAGCGTGACCGGGACAGCCCAAGTGACCCAGTACTTC
13	TRBJ2-5	NA	few	TRBV6-1	CASSEYTSQTQYF	TGTGCCAGCAGTGAATATACGTCCCAGACCCAGTACTTC
14	TRBJ2-5	NA	NA	TRBV19	CASSPGQGQETQYF	TGTGCCAGTAGTCCAGGTCAGGGCCAAGAGACCCAGTACTTC
15	TRBJ2-3	NA	NA	TRBV30	CAWSSGLLSTDTQYF	TGTGCCTGGAGCTCGGGACTGTTAAGCACAGATACGCAGTATTTT
13	TRBJ2-1	TRBD2	few	TRBV15	CATSGSGIHEQFF	TGTGCCACCAGCGGTAGCGGGATCCACGAGCAGTTCTTC
16	TRBJ2-7	NA	few	TRBV18	CASSPPASVRGHEQYF	TGTGCCAGCTCACCACCGGCCTCCGTCAGGGGCCACGAGCAGTACTTC
14	TRBJ2-2	TRBD1	few	TRBV30	CAWSVTGGTGELFF	TGTGCCTGGAGTGTAACAGGGGGTACCGGGGAGCTGTTTTTT
14	TRBJ2-5	NA	few	TRBV13	CASSSTKLAETQYF	TGTGCCAGCAGCTCGACGAAGCTAGCAGAGACCCAGTACTTC
15	TRBJ2-5	NA	once	TRBV30	CAWTPWARRQETQYF	TGTGCCTGGACTCCTTGGGCCAGGCGCCAAGAGACCCAGTACTTC
18	TRBJ2-4	TRBD2	NA	TRBV4-1	CASSQGLAGGLAKNIQYF	TGCGCCAGCAGCCAAGGGCTAGCGGGAGGGTTAGCCAAAAACATTCAGTACTTC
12	TRBJ2-7	TRBD1	NA	TRBV30	CAWRGQSYEQYF	TGTGCCTGGAGGGGACAGAGCTACGAGCAGTACTTC
12	TRBJ1-4	NA	few	TRBV7-9	CASSSVNEKLFF	TGTGCCAGCAGCTCAGTTAATGAAAAACTGTTTTTT
12	TRBJ2-7	NA	few	TRBV29-1	CSAGGSSYEQYF	TGCAGCGCAGGGGGGTCCTCCTACGAGCAGTACTTC
15	TRBJ2-4	NA	NA	TRBV11-1	CASSLSGSGKNIQYF	TGTGCCAGCAGCTTATCGGGATCGGGCAAAAACATTCAGTACTTC
14	TRBJ1-2	TRBD1	NA	TRBV30	CAWKPRDRGRGYTF	TGTGCCTGGAAGCCCCGGGACAGGGGACGTGGCTACACCTTC
16	TRBJ2-7	NA	NA	TRBV4-1	CASSLRWVQGMDEQYF	TGCGCCAGCAGCCTCCGATGGGTGCAGGGGATGGACGAGCAGTACTTC
15	TRBJ2-1	NA	few	TRBV30	CAWSTGGPKDNEQFF	TGTGCCTGGAGTACTGGAGGGCCAAAGGACAATGAGCAGTTCTTC
14	TRBJ1-1	NA	NA	TRBV7-2	CASSSQGGDTEAFF	TGTGCCAGCAGCTCGCAGGGTGGGGACACTGAAGCTTTCTTT
15	TRBJ2-1	TRBD2	NA	TRBV7-6	CASSLVSGSLFEQFF	TGTGCCAGCAGCTTAGTTAGCGGGAGTTTGTTTGAGCAGTTCTTC
14	TRBJ1-2	TRBD1	NA	TRBV15	CATSGDRGVYGYTF	TGTGCCACCAGCGGTGACAGGGGTGTCTATGGCTACACCTTC
17	TRBJ2-3	TRBD2	NA	TRBV4-1	CASSQVKLAASTDTQYF	TGCGCCAGCAGCCAAGTTAAACTAGCGGCCAGCACAGATACGCAGTATTTT
15	TRBJ2-5	NA	few	TRBV14	CASSQGFGTQETQYF	TGTGCCAGCAGCCAAGGATTCGGAACCCAAGAGACCCAGTACTTC
16	TRBJ2-3	NA	NA	TRBV30	CAWSLRGGIAADTQYF	TGTGCCTGGAGTTTACGGGGCGGGATCGCAGCAGATACGCAGTATTTT
14	TRBJ2-1	TRBD2	few	TRBV28	CASKKSGRVNEQFF	TGTGCCAGCAAAAAAAGCGGGAGGGTCAATGAGCAGTTCTTC
14	TRBJ1-1	NA	NA	TRBV2	CASSVLGVTTEAFF	TGTGCCAGCAGTGTTTTAGGGGTTACGACGGAAGCTTTCTTT
12	TRBJ1-2	NA	few	TRBV28	CASTRLNYGYTF	TGTGCCAGCACGAGACTTAACTATGGCTACACCTTC
13	TRBJ1-1	TRBD1	few	TRBV6-1	CASSWTGNTEAFF	TGTGCCAGCAGTTGGACAGGGAACACTGAAGCTTTCTTT
16	TRBJ2-1	NA	NA	TRBV7-2	CASSLGRGNSYNEQFF	TGTGCCAGCAGCTTAGGCCGGGGGAACTCCTACAATGAGCAGTTCTTC
15	TRBJ1-4	NA	NA	TRBV15	CATSRDRGLGEKLFF	TGTGCCACCAGCAGAGACAGGGGATTAGGTGAAAAACTGTTTTTT
16	TRBJ2-7	NA	NA	TRBV9	CASSAGGRPSSYEQYF	TGTGCCAGCAGCGCCGGTGGACGGCCGAGCTCCTACGAGCAGTACTTC
14	TRBJ2-3	TRBD1	NA	TRBV7-9	CASSRGQGPDTQYF	TGTGCCAGCAGCAGAGGACAGGGCCCAGATACGCAGTATTTT
15	TRBJ2-1	NA	NA	TRBV11-2	CASSLGSGVGYEQFF	TGTGCCAGCAGCTTAGGGTCAGGGGTTGGGTATGAGCAGTTCTTC
15	TRBJ1-3	NA	NA	TRBV6-5	CASSPAGYSGNTIYF	TGTGCCAGCAGCCCCGCGGGGTACTCTGGAAACACCATATATTTT
16	TRBJ2-1	TRBD2	NA	TRBV2	CASSKGRSGRANEQFF	TGTGCCAGCAGTAAAGGACGGAGCGGGAGGGCGAATGAGCAGTTCTTC
14	TRBJ2-7	NA	NA	TRBV5-6	CASSPDRISYEQYF	TGTGCCAGCAGCCCAGACAGAATTTCCTACGAGCAGTACTTC
12	TRBJ1-1	NA	few	TRBV29-1	CSVGEPPLQAFF	TGCAGCGTTGGAGAACCACCTCTCCAAGCTTTCTTT